The clone carrying this TCR beta chain came up once. Losses at the gene ends were 3 bases for V and 0 bases for J; bases not matched to a gene: 3. The CDR3 contains 16 residues. Germline-derived CDR1 and CDR2 are WNHNN and SYGVQD (reference sequence). In the original workflow: Amplification from reference gene primers served as the basis for estimated nucleated cell counts. Repertoires were generated with immunoSEQ multiplex PCR, while TCRdb's copy carries only in-frame clones and drops some. V, J and clone size derive from that table, while D and trimming were established from the DNA sequence. The repertoire holds over 60,000 clones, with 80% to 95% as singletons. This sample was taken from a study of blood T cell repertoires in COVID-19. Overall study context: The United States, Italy and Spain supplied acute and convalescent COVID-19 samples. Nucleic acid was either cDNA or gDNA, and it came from T cells, B-cell-depleted T cells, or PBMCs.

Sequencing was done on a sample of peripheral blood. This TCR came from a man aged 50-60 years with COVID-19, enrolled during active disease. The V call is TRBV10-1, the J call TRBJ2-7, with 12 bases identical to TRBD2. The CDR3 DNA reads TGCGCCAGCAGTGAATGGACTAGCGGGGCCTCCTACGAGCAGTACTTC. Amino acids: CASSEWTSGASYEQYF.